The TCR beta chain described here comes from a study of CD8+CD57+ T cells in acquired aplastic anemia. Study outcomes and limitations: Patients shared around 31 CD8+ CDR3 sequences with controls.

The CDR3 has 14 residues. Germline CDR1 LNHNV, CDR2 YYDKDF (reference sequence). The TCR beta profiling, which covered VDJ combination and CDR3 sequence, was carried out using genomic DNA as the template. One entry per CDR3 protein results from TCRdb running MiXCR on the reads. The table includes 400,000 to 450,000 distinct CDR3 sequences, 65% to 75% detected once. With respect to this clonotype: Its cognate antigen is unknown. Sequence at one end of the junction differs from germline and may be a read error.

Sequencing was carried out using sorted CD4+, CD8+, or CD8+CD57+ T cells (not recorded which) from PBMCs. This TCR derives from a human donor in good health, serving as a control. The V gene is TRBV15, the J gene TRBJ1-2; D might be TRBD1 (5 bases). The CDR3 region is CASSDGRGNDGYTF. CDR3 nucleotide sequence: TGTGCCAGCAGCGACGGACGGGGGAACGATGGCTACACCTTC.